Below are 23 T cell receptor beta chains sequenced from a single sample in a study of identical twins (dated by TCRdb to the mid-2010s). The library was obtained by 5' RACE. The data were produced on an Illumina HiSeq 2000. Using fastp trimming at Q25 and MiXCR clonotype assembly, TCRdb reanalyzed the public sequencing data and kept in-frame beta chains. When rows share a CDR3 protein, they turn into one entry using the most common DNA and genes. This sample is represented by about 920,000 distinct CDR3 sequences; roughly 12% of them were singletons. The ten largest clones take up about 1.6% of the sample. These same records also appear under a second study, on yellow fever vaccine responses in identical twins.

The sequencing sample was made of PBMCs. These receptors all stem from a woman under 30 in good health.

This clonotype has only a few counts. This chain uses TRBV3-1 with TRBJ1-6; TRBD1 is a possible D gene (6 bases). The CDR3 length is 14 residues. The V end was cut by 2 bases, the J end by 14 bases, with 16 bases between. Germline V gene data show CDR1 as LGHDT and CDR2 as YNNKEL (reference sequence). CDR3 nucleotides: TGTGCCAGCAGCCAATCTCTGGGGGCCGGATCCCTCCACTTT. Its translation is CASSQSLGAGSLHF.

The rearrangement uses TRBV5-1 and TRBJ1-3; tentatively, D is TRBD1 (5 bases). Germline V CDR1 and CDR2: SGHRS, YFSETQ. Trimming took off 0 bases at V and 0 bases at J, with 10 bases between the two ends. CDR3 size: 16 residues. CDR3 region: CASSLGQTASGNTIYF. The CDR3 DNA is TGCGCCAGCAGCTTGGGACAGACGGCCTCTGGAAACACCATATATTTT.

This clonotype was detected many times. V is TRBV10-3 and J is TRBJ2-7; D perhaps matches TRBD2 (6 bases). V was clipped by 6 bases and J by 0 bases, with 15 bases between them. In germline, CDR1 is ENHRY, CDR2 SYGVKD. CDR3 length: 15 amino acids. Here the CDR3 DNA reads TGTGCCATCAGCGCCGGCACTAGCTTCTCCTACGAGCAGTACTTC. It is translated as CAISAGTSFSYEQYF.

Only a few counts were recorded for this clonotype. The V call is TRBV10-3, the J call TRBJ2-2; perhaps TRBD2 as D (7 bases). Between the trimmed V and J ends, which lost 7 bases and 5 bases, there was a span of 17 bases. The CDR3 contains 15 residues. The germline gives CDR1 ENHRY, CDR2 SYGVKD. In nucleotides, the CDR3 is TGTGCCATCAAGGAGGGGGGGGCCGATACCGGGGAGCTGTTTTTT. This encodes CAIKEGGADTGELFF.

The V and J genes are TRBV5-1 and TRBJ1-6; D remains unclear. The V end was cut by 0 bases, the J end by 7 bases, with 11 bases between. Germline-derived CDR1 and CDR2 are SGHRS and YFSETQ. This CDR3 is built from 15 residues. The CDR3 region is CASSLVGKENSPLHF. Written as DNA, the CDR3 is TGCGCCAGCAGCTTGGTGGGAAAGGAAAATTCACCCCTCCACTTT.

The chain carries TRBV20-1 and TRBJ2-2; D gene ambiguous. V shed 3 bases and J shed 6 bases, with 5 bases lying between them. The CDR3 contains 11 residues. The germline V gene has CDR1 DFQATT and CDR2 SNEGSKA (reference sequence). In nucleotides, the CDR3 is TGCAGTGCTAGCAGTCCCGGGGAGCTGTTTTTT. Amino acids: CSASSPGELFF.

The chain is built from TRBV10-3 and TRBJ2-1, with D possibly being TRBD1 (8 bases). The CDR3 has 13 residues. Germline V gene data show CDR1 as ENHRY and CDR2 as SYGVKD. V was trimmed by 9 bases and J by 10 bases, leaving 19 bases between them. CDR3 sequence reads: CAIWEGQVGEQFF. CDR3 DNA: TGTGCCATTTGGGAGGGACAGGTCGGAGAGCAGTTCTTC.

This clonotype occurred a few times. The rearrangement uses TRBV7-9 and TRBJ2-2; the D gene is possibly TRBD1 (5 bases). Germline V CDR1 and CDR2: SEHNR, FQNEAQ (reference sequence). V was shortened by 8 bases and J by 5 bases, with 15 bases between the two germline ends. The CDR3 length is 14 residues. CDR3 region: CASSTALGTGELFF. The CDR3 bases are TGTGCCAGCTCGACAGCCTTGGGGACCGGGGAGCTGTTTTTT.

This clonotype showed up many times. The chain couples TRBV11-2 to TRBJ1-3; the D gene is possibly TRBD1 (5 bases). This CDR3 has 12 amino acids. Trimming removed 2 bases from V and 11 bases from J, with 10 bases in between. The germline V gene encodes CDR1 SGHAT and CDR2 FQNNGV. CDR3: CASSLQGSAIYF. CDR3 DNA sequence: TGTGCCAGCAGCTTACAGGGTTCGGCCATATATTTT.

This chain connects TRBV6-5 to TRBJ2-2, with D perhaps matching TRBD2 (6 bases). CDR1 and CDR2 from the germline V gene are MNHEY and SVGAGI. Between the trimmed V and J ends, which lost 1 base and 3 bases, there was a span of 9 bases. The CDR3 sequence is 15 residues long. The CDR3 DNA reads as TGTGCCAGCAGTTACTGGAGGGAGCACACCGGGGAGCTGTTTTTT. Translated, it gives CASSYWREHTGELFF.

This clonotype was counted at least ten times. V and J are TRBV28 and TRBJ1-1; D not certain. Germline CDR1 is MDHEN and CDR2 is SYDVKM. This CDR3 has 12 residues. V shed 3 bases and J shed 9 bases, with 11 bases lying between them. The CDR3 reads CASSLMGRKAFF. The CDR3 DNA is TGTGCCAGCAGTTTGATGGGTAGGAAAGCTTTCTTT. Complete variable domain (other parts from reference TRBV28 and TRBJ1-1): DVKVTQSSRYLVKRTGEKVFLECVQDMDHENMFWYRQDPGLGLRLIYFSYDVKMKEKGDIPEGYSVSREKKERFSLILESASTNQTSMYLCASSLMGRKAFFGQGTRLTVV.

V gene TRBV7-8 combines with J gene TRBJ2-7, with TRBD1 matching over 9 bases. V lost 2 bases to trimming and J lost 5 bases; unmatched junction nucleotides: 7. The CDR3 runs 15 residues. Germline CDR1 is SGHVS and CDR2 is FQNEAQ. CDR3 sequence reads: CASSLTGTGNHEQYF. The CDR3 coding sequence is TGTGCCAGCAGCTTAACCGGGACAGGGAACCACGAGCAGTACTTC. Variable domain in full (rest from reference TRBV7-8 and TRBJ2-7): GAGVSQSPRYKVAKRGQDVALRCDPISGHVSLFWYQQALGQGPEFLTYFQNEAQLDKSGLPSDRFFAERPEGSVSTLKIQRTQQEDSAVYLCASSLTGTGNHEQYFGPGTRLTVT.

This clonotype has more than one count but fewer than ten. CDR3 DNA: TGTGCCATCAATCAGCTGAACACCGGGGAGCTGTTTTTT. Its translation is CAINQLNTGELFF. This chain connects TRBV10-3 to TRBJ2-2; D is uncertain. V lost 7 bases and J 1 base, leaving 7 bases between the germline ends. This CDR3 has 13 amino acids. Germline V gives CDR1 ENHRY, CDR2 SYGVKD.

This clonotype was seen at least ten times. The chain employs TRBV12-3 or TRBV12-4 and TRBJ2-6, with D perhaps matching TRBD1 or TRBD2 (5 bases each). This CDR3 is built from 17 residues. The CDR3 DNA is TGTGCGGTACTTACGTGGCTGGGACCGTCTGGGGCCAACGTCCTGACTTTC. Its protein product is CAVLTWLGPSGANVLTF.

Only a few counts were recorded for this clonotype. The CDR3, as DNA: TGCGCCAGCAGTGAGTCGAGGGGAATTCAGTACTTC. This translates into CASSESRGIQYF. The chain is built from TRBV10-1 and TRBJ2-4; tentatively, D is TRBD1 or TRBD2 (5 bases each). Germline V gene data show CDR1 as WNHNN and CDR2 as SYGVQD (reference sequence). With 0 bases removed from V and 10 bases from J, the gap between germline ends came to 7 bases. This CDR3 is built from 12 residues.

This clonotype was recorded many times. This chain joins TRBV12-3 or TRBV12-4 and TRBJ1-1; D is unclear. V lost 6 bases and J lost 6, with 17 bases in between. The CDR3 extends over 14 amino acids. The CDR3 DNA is TGTGCCAGCAGCAACATGAGGGCAGTCGCTGAAGCTTTCTTT. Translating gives CASSNMRAVAEAFF.

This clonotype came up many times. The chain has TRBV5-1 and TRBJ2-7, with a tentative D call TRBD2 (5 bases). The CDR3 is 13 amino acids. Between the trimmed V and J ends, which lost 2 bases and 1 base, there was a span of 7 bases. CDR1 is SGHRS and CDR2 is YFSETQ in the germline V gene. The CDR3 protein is CASSFEGSYEQYV. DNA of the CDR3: TGCGCCAGCAGCTTCGAGGGTTCCTACGAGCAGTACGTC.

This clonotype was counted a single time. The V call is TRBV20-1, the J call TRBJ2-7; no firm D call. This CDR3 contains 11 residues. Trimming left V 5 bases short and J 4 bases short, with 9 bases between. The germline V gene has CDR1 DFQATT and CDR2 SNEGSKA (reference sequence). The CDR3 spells CSAFSTYEQYF. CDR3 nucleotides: TGCAGTGCTTTCTCGACTTACGAGCAGTACTTC.

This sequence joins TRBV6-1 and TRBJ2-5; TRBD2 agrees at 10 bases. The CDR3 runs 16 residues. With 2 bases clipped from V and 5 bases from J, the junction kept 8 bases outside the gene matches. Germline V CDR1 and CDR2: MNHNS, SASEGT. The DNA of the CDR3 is TGTGCCAGCAGTGAAAACGAGCGGGGGGGCCGGGAGACCCAGTACTTC. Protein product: CASSENERGGRETQYF.

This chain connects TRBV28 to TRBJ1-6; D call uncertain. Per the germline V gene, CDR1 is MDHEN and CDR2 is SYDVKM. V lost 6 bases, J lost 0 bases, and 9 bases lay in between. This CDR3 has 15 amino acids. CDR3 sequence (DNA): TGTGCCAGCAGAACTGGCCGCTCCTATAATTCACCCCTCCACTTT. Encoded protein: CASRTGRSYNSPLHF.

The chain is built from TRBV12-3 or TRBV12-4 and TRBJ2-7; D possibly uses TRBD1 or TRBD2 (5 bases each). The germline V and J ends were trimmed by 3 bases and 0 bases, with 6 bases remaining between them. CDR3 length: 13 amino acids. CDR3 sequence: CASSFGTSYEQYV. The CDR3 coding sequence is TGTGCCAGCAGTTTCGGGACCTCCTACGAGCAGTACGTC.

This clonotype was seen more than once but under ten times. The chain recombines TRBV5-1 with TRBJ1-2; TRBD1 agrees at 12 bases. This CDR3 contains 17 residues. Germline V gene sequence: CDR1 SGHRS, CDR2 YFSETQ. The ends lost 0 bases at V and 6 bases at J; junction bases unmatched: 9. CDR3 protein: CASSLVGQGAGQDGYTF. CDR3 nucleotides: TGCGCCAGCAGCTTGGTGGGACAGGGGGCCGGGCAGGATGGCTACACCTTC.

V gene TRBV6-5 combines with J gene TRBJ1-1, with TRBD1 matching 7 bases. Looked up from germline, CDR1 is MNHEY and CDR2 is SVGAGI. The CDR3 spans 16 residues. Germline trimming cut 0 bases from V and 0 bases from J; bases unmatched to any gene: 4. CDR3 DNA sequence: TGTGCCAGCAGTTACTCGTCAGGGGGGGTGAACACTGAAGCTTTCTTT. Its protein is CASSYSSGGVNTEAFF.